These T cell receptor beta chains were read from a single sample in a study of regulatory T cells in long-lasting Graves disease. TCRdb re-analysed the multiplex PCR reads in MiXCR, keeping a single row per CDR3 protein. The profile shows 400,000 to 500,000 distinct CDR3 sequences, 21% of them singletons. Here the sequenced sample was peripheral blood mononuclear cells (PBMCs), taken when the disease was refractory, from a patient treated with antithyroid drugs. These TCRs come from a female donor with Graves disease. Both conserved end residues are part of each CDR3. A D gene is named only where the DNA matches it firmly. A clone size is listed for some rows: how often the clone was seen (once, few, many), or a class if it is expanded.

abundance,v_gene,j_gene,d_gene,CDR3aa,CDR3nt
many,TRBV12-3/TRBV12-4,TRBJ1-2,.,CASSLGTAGGYTF,TGTGCCAGCAGTTTAGGGACTGCTGGTGGCTACACCTTC
.,TRBV25-1,TRBJ2-1,TRBD2,CASRGTSGINEQFF,TGTGCCAGTAGGGGGACTAGCGGGATCAATGAGCAGTTCTTC
many,TRBV6-1,TRBJ2-5,.,CASSPPGQHQETQYF,TGTGCCAGCAGTCCACCGGGACAACACCAAGAGACCCAGTACTTC
few,TRBV20-1,TRBJ2-7,.,CSVEDSGSSYEQYF,TGCAGTGTTGAGGACTCAGGGTCCTCCTACGAGCAGTACTTC
few,TRBV10-3,TRBJ2-2,.,CAISMGAGELFF,TGTGCCATTTCCATGGGGGCCGGGGAGCTGTTTTTT
.,TRBV5-1,TRBJ1-6,TRBD1,CASSWDRGTNSPLHF,TGCGCCAGCAGCTGGGACAGGGGTACGAATTCACCCCTCCACTTT
.,TRBV5-1,TRBJ2-7,TRBD2,CASSSTSGSTYEQYF,TGCGCCAGCAGCTCCACTAGCGGGTCCACCTACGAGCAGTACTTC
.,TRBV7-2,TRBJ1-1,.,CASSNDRNTEAFF,TGTGCCAGCAGCAACGACAGGAACACTGAAGCTTTCTTT
many,TRBV6-1,TRBJ1-5,.,CASLRERASNQPQHF,TGTGCCAGCCTCCGCGAACGGGCTAGCAATCAGCCCCAGCATTTT
few,TRBV14,TRBJ2-7,TRBD2,CASSYGLVEQYF,TGTGCCAGCAGCTACGGACTAGTCGAGCAGTACTTC
.,TRBV10-3,TRBJ1-5,TRBD1,CAISADRGDQPQHF,TGTGCCATCAGTGCGGACAGGGGGGATCAGCCCCAGCATTTT
few,TRBV5-4,TRBJ2-5,TRBD2,CASRLAGGQETQYF,TGTGCCAGCCGACTAGCGGGAGGGCAAGAGACCCAGTACTTC
many,TRBV27,TRBJ2-7,.,CASSSPPQQYF,TGTGCCAGCAGTTCCCCCCCCCAGCAGTACTTC
many,TRBV12-3/TRBV12-4,TRBJ2-2,.,CASSSPDRTNTGELFF,TGTGCCAGCAGTTCGCCCGACAGGACGAACACCGGGGAGCTGTTTTTT
few,TRBV20-1,TRBJ1-6,.,CSAGILRDGRGSPLHF,TGCAGTGCTGGAATCCTCCGGGACGGCAGGGGTTCACCCCTCCACTTT
.,TRBV28,TRBJ2-6,TRBD2,CASAGAGAPGANVRTF,TGTGCCAGCGCCGGAGCGGGAGCCCCTGGGGCCAACGTCCGGACTTTC
.,TRBV29-1,TRBJ2-7,.,CSVETGQQGSYEQYF,TGCAGCGTTGAAACTGGCCAGCAGGGCTCCTACGAGCAGTACTTC
many,TRBV2,TRBJ1-1,TRBD1,CASKQGELNTEAFF,TGTGCCAGCAAGCAGGGGGAATTGAACACTGAAGCTTTCTTT
few,TRBV20-1,TRBJ1-5,TRBD1,CSARRTGKPQHF,TGCAGTGCTAGACGGACAGGGAAGCCCCAGCATTTT
once,TRBV7-9,TRBJ2-2,.,CASSPDRSTGELFF,TGTGCCAGCAGCCCTGACAGGAGCACCGGGGAGCTGTTTTTT
many,TRBV2,TRBJ2-7,TRBD1,CASSGTGALPLPYEQYF,TGTGCCAGCAGTGGAACAGGGGCCCTTCCATTGCCCTACGAGCAGTACTTC
many,TRBV2,TRBJ2-7,.,CAPRDYEQYF,TGTGCCCCCCGGGACTACGAGCAGTACTTC
few,TRBV3-1,TRBJ2-5,.,CASSLYPGTKGETQYF,TGTGCCAGCAGCCTATACCCCGGGACCAAAGGAGAGACCCAGTACTTC
many,TRBV29-1,TRBJ2-5,TRBD2,CSVAVASGIETQYF,TGCAGCGTTGCGGTCGCTAGCGGGATCGAGACCCAGTACTTC
many,TRBV28,TRBJ1-1,.,CASSLQETEAFF,TGTGCCAGCAGTCTACAGGAAACTGAAGCTTTCTTT
.,TRBV6-4,TRBJ1-6,TRBD1,CASSLRTGEVSSPLHF,TGTGCCAGCAGTCTTAGGACAGGGGAGGTCAGTTCACCCCTCCACTTT
.,TRBV20-1,TRBJ2-2,.,CSAHDTNTGELFF,TGCAGTGCCCACGACACGAACACCGGGGAGCTGTTTTTT
many,TRBV2,TRBJ1-2,.,CASSERGRTDGYTF,TGTGCCAGCAGTGAAAGGGGCCGGACGGATGGCTACACCTTC
.,TRBV12-3/TRBV12-4,TRBJ2-3,.,CASSPGGGTDTQYF,TGTGCCAGCAGCCCAGGAGGGGGCACAGATACGCAGTATTTT
many,TRBV27,TRBJ1-6,TRBD1,CASSPTGYDSPLHF,TGTGCCAGCAGCCCGACAGGGTACGATTCACCCCTCCACTTT
many,TRBV28,TRBJ1-6,.,CASSLMRGLFNSPLHF,TGTGCCAGCAGTTTGATGAGGGGCCTCTTTAATTCACCCCTCCACTTT
many,TRBV12-3/TRBV12-4,TRBJ1-1,TRBD1,CASSENPGQGARSTEAFF,TGTGCCAGCAGTGAAAATCCGGGACAGGGGGCGCGGAGCACTGAAGCTTTCTTT
many,TRBV10-3,TRBJ1-2,.,CAISDAQVNYGYTF,TGTGCCATCAGTGATGCCCAGGTTAACTATGGCTACACCTTC
many,TRBV2,TRBJ2-5,.,CASLEGNQETQYF,TGTGCCAGCCTGGAAGGAAATCAAGAGACCCAGTACTTC
few,TRBV20-1,TRBJ2-1,TRBD2,CSSLAGGPNEQFF,TGCAGCTCCCTAGCGGGAGGCCCCAATGAGCAGTTCTTC
few,TRBV15,TRBJ2-2,.,CATGGGADTGELFF,TGTGCCACCGGAGGGGGTGCGGACACCGGGGAGCTGTTTTTT
.,TRBV3-1,TRBJ2-5,.,CASSQWGNQETQHF,TGTGCCAGCAGCCAATGGGGCAACCAAGAGACCCAGCACTTC
.,TRBV27,TRBJ2-1,TRBD2,CASSSLAGGYANEQFF,TGTGCCAGCAGTTCTTTAGCGGGAGGGTACGCCAATGAGCAGTTCTTC
many,TRBV28,TRBJ2-7,TRBD1,CASSLGDRFAYEQYF,TGTGCCAGCAGTTTGGGGGACAGGTTCGCCTACGAGCAGTACTTC
many,TRBV11-2,TRBJ2-7,TRBD2,CASCRRLAGDGEQYF,TGTGCCAGCTGCCGTAGACTAGCGGGAGATGGCGAGCAGTACTTC
few,TRBV20-1,TRBJ2-6,.,CSAPPAGGGSGANVLTF,TGCAGTGCCCCCCCAGCGGGTGGTGGGTCTGGGGCCAACGTCCTGACTTTC
.,TRBV27,TRBJ2-5,.,CASGLPVEETQYF,TGTGCCAGCGGCCTACCTGTAGAAGAGACCCAGTACTTC
many,TRBV28,TRBJ2-7,.,CASSLWGPLEGEQYF,TGTGCCAGCAGTTTATGGGGGCCGTTGGAGGGCGAGCAGTACTTC
.,TRBV20-1,TRBJ2-7,.,CSARDAREHGYEQYF,TGCAGTGCTAGAGATGCGCGGGAACACGGCTACGAGCAGTACTTC
few,TRBV29-1,TRBJ2-7,TRBD1,CSVAPRRDRSSYEQYF,TGCAGCGTTGCACCTCGCCGGGACAGGAGCTCCTACGAGCAGTACTTC
.,TRBV19,TRBJ2-4,TRBD2,CASSTGGAGSFGYF,TGTGCCAGTAGTACGGGAGGAGCGGGGAGCTTTGGATACTTC
many,TRBV11-2,TRBJ1-1,.,CASSLQQNTEAFF,TGTGCCAGCAGTTTGCAGCAGAACACTGAAGCTTTCTTT
.,TRBV20-1,TRBJ2-2,.,CSAPSQGSGELFF,TGCAGTGCTCCGAGTCAGGGGTCCGGGGAGCTGTTTTTT
.,TRBV20-1,TRBJ2-6,.,CSARGSGVGANVLTF,TGCAGTGCTAGAGGTAGTGGTGTTGGGGCCAACGTCCTGACTTTC
many,TRBV20-1,TRBJ2-7,TRBD2,CSARSVGLAGDLSYEQYF,TGCAGTGCTAGATCCGTTGGACTAGCGGGAGACCTCTCCTACGAGCAGTACTTC
few,TRBV19,TRBJ1-5,.,CASSGGISNQPQHF,TGTGCCAGTAGCGGGGGGATTAGCAATCAGCCCCAGCATTTT
many,TRBV20-1,TRBJ2-5,.,CSARGKQETQYF,TGCAGTGCTAGGGGCAAACAAGAGACCCAGTACTTC
many,TRBV20-1,TRBJ2-4,.,CSARDGRLAKNIQYF,TGCAGTGCTAGAGATGGGCGGCTAGCCAAAAACATTCAGTACTTC
many,TRBV6-1,TRBJ2-7,.,CASSGWYGSTYEQYF,TGTGCCAGCAGTGGGTGGTACGGCTCAACCTACGAGCAGTACTTC